The entry below describes one TCR beta chain. Its antigen is currently unknown. This table comes from immunoSEQ multiplex PCR, and its TCRdb copy is limited to in-frame clones, with some not included. Among roughly 100,000 clones listed, approximately 88% were seen once. Healthy donors had no documented immune events, such as infections, while sampled. This entry comes from a study of identifying expanded T cells in peripheral blood. Study-wide results and caveats: Clone count variance between roughly 2-week samples rose with total template count. About 1.3 clones differed between technical replicates, versus roughly 17 and 20 over time.

CDR3 length equals 14 residues. V lost 8 bases and J lost 3; bases outside the gene matches: 10. The germline V gene has CDR1 MDHEN and CDR2 SYDVKM. Specimen: blood. This chain links TRBV28 with TRBJ2-7; 7 bases are a match to TRBD1. The TCR sequence derives from a person aged 18-69 years in good health. CDR3 protein: CASDFTGAGYEQYF. The CDR3 DNA sequence: TGTGCCAGCGATTTTACAGGGGCGGGCTACGAGCAGTACTTC. Using reference TRBV28 and TRBJ2-7 for the parts outside the CDR3, the full variable domain is DVKVTQSSRYLVKRTGEKVFLECVQDMDHENMFWYRQDPGLGLRLIYFSYDVKMKEKGDIPEGYSVSREKKERFSLILESASTNQTSMYLCASDFTGAGYEQYFGPGTRLTVT.